What follows are 10 T cell receptor beta chains derived from one specimen sequenced in a study of cytomegalovirus exposure and HLA in healthy donors. The PCR made use of 60 Vbeta and 13 Jbeta primers. The table came from immunoSEQ multiplex PCR; TCRdb's copy has only in-frame clones and leaves some out. This repertoire shows roughly 100,000 clones, 76% found once; its top ten account for over 9%. Sequenced material: PBMCs. These receptors were collected from a woman under 30 in good health and CMV-seropositive.

V gene TRBV4-1 combines with J gene TRBJ2-7; TRBD1 matches 11 bases. The trim removed 5 bases at V and 7 bases at J, leaving 13 bases unmatched. The CDR3 extends over 16 amino acids. The germline V gene encodes CDR1 MGHRA and CDR2 YSYEKL. CDR3 bases: TGCGCCAGCAGCGACACGGGCTGGACAGGGGGCGCGGAGCAGTACTTC. Protein product: CASSDTGWTGGAEQYF.

The chain is built from TRBV6-1 and TRBJ1-2, with a weak D call TRBD1 (6 bases). Per germline, CDR1 MNHNS and CDR2 SASEGT. The CDR3 spans 12 residues. The ends were cut back, 9 bases at V and 2 bases at J, with 10 bases in the middle. In nucleotides, the CDR3 is TGTGCCAGGTTGGACAGCAACTATGGCTACACCTTC. Amino acid sequence: CARLDSNYGYTF.

This chain links TRBV27 with TRBJ1-2, with D possibly TRBD1 on 6 matching bases. Germline V gene sequence: CDR1 MNHEY, CDR2 SMNVEV (reference sequence). The CDR3 consists of 16 residues. The germline V and J ends were trimmed by 3 bases and 3 bases, with 17 bases remaining between them. CDR3 nucleotides: TGTGCCAGCAGTTTGATCGGGCAGGGGTTATACTATGGCTACACCTTC. This sequence encodes CASSLIGQGLYYGYTF.

This chain joins TRBV4-1 and TRBJ2-1; no reliable D call. Germline CDR1 reads MGHRA; CDR2 reads YSYEKL. Trimming pared 0 bases from V and 8 bases from J, leaving 11 bases between. This CDR3 comprises 14 residues. This chain's CDR3 is CASSQDPVSHEQFF. CDR3 nucleotides: TGCGCCAGCAGCCAAGATCCGGTTAGTCATGAGCAGTTCTTC.

This clone was observed a single time. The gene calls are TRBV5-6 and TRBJ1-4; D unclear. V was shortened by 1 base and J by 2 bases, with 9 bases between the two germline ends. CDR1 and CDR2 from the germline V gene are SGHDT and YYEEEE. This CDR3 contains 15 residues. The CDR3 loop is CASSLYGRTNEKLFF. The DNA of the CDR3 is TGTGCCAGCAGCTTGTATGGTCGGACTAATGAAAAACTGTTTTTT.

The V call is TRBV5-1, the J call TRBJ2-5; 8 nucleotides match TRBD2. Trimming took 0 bases from V and 4 from J; bases not matched to a gene: 11. The CDR3 runs 17 residues. CDR1 and CDR2 (germline): SGHRS, YFSETQ. The CDR3 DNA reads as TGCGCCAGCAGCTTGGCCGGGCGGGGGGCCAGGTCAGAGACCCAGTACTTC. This encodes CASSLAGRGARSETQYF.

CDR3 sequence reads: CASSLQGTADTQYF. In nucleotides, the CDR3 is TGTGCCAGCAGCTTACAGGGGACCGCAGATACGCAGTATTTT. This chain links TRBV11-2 with TRBJ2-3; possible D gene TRBD1, 6 bases. V lost 2 bases to trimming and J lost 4 bases, with 10 bases between them. CDR3 size: 14 residues. The germline CDR1 and CDR2 sequences are SGHAT and FQNNGV.

The chain combines TRBV4-2 with TRBJ2-5; tentative D call: TRBD1 (5 bases). Germline lookup yields CDR1 LGHNA and CDR2 YNFKEQ. The CDR3 length is 12 residues. Deletions cut 4 bases from V and 3 bases from J, with 6 bases between. CDR3 DNA: TGTGCCAGCAGCCCGGACAAAGAGACCCAGTACTTC. This sequence encodes CASSPDKETQYF.

J is TRBJ2-7 and V is TRBV11-3; D unclear. In germline, CDR1 is SGHNT, CDR2 YENEEA. V was shortened by 1 base and J by 1 base, with 8 bases between the two germline ends. This CDR3 is built from 14 residues. Written as DNA, the CDR3 is TGTGCCAGCAGCTTAGGGCCAGGATCCTACGAGCAGTACTTC. This translates into CASSLGPGSYEQYF.

The J gene is TRBJ1-5, the V gene TRBV7-6; maybe TRBD1 (6 bases). V lost 2 bases to trimming and J lost 1 base, with 15 bases between them. CDR3 length equals 17 residues. The germline V gene encodes CDR1 SGHVS and CDR2 FNYEAQ. This chain's CDR3 is CASSLWPKGGSNQPQHF. In DNA, the CDR3 is TGTGCCAGCAGCTTATGGCCCAAGGGGGGGAGCAATCAGCCCCAGCATTTT.